This TCR beta chain is drawn from a study of regulatory T cells in long-lasting Graves disease (dated by TCRdb to the early 2020s). For context, the study as a whole: In the newly diagnosed Graves' disease group, patients had been taking antithyroid drugs for less than 3 months. Peripheral blood TCR sequencing and RNA sequencing compared persistent Graves' disease patients with newly diagnosed Graves' disease patients. The study took place in China and was registered as a clinical trial. A total of roughly 35 samples were covered by TCR sequencing, comprising around 13 persistent and around 20 newly diagnosed Graves' disease patients.

The paper as a whole reports these results and caveats: More public clonotypes were shared among persistent patients (roughly 2,900) than among newly diagnosed patients (966). The authors acknowledged the small sample size as a limitation that may reduce accuracy. Preferential use of TRBV28, TRBJ1-2 and TRBJ2-5 was observed in persistent disease, whereas TRBV20-1 and TRBJ2-1 were favored in newly diagnosed disease. Only peripheral blood was studied, because thyroid tissue, the primary lesion, was inaccessible. Persistent Graves' disease patients showed lower TCR Shannon entropy and fewer highly expanded clones than newly diagnosed patients, suggesting clonal expansion. Sequencing and analysis were restricted to the TCR beta chain.

This clonotype was counted at least ten times. The specificity of this receptor is unknown. No qualities accompany the bases; no much larger clone lies one base away. Library preparation employed multiplex PCR. Sequencing relied on an Illumina HiSeq 4000. TCR beta libraries were built with iRepertoire HTBI primers and Arm-PCR amplification of CDR3 regions. Gel purification was performed on PCR products prior to sequencing. The authors' pipeline ran thus. A total of fewer than 80 TRBV and approximately 15 TRBJ segments were identified across samples and were used for gene usage analysis of CDR3 amino acid clonotypes. COPE and FqMerger were used to merge the filtered high-quality paired reads into contigs. BLAST was used to align contigs to IMGT TRBV, TRBD and TRBJ reference genes, and CDR3 was defined according to IMGT. Any clonotype with a frequency above 0.1% was classified as a highly expanded clone. Shannon entropy served as the measure of repertoire diversity, while the Gini coefficient captured V-J evenness. A clonotype found in more than one individual was treated as public. The raw public reads went through TCRdb reprocessing: fastp at Q25, MiXCR clone calling, in-frame beta chains kept. Identical CDR3 proteins give one entry, which carries the most common genes and DNA. These V and J calls are TCRdb output, not the study's own analysis. This sample comprises roughly 220,000 distinct CDR3 sequences, approximately 16% of them detected only once. Approximately 20% of the sample belongs to the ten largest clones.

What this sample's time point label stands for: newly diagnosed GD, antithyroid drugs for less than 3 months. For both TCR sequencing and RNA sequencing, RNA was extracted from PBMCs using TRIzol. The diagnosis of Graves' disease was made according to American Thyroid Association guidelines. Recruitment of patients was carried out at an endocrinology department in Xi'an, China. From each patient, around 9 milliliters of peripheral blood was collected into an EDTA anticoagulant tube. Ficoll Paque Plus density gradient separation was used to isolate PBMCs, and no further T cell sorting was done. RNA quality was checked with an Agilent 2100 Bioanalyzer and agarose gel, and concentration with a NanoDrop 2000. V was cut back by 6 bases and J by 2 bases, leaving a gap of 14 bases between them. From its cysteine to its phenylalanine, the CDR3 spans 15 amino acids. Only CDR3 DNA remains: 45 bases, in frame from the first base. Via the germline V gene (reference sequence), CDR1 is LNHDA and CDR2 SQIVND.

The chain employs TRBV19 and TRBJ1-3, with the identity of the D gene unclear. The sequence was obtained from a female donor with Graves disease. This material consisted of peripheral blood mononuclear cells (PBMCs), taken at new diagnosis, from a patient treated with antithyroid drugs. The CDR3 has the sequence CASSVIGPTGNTIYF. The sequence in DNA is TGTGCCAGTAGCGTAATAGGGCCCACTGGAAACACCATATATTTT.